There are a few counts of the clone carrying this T cell receptor (beta chain). Germline V gene sequence: CDR1 SGHTS, CDR2 YDEGEE. This CDR3 has 13 residues. V dropped 0 bases and J dropped 10 bases, with 10 bases sitting between them. A distinct unique molecular identifier was carried by each TCR cDNA molecule. TCRdb used MiXCR to reprocess the 5' RACE reads, holding one entry per CDR3 protein. The data show about 120,000 distinct CDR3 sequences, 9% to 15% seen once. This specimen comes from a study of spatial heterogeneity in lung cancer. In the study overall: Available follow-up PBMC samples, collected a median of roughly two years post-resection, were sequenced. For the average unique TCR and UMI combination, more than eight occurrences appeared in raw reads.

The time point was: blood at routine non-recurrence follow-up after resection. The input material, whole RNA from tumor, nontumor lung or frozen PBMC, was sequenced unsorted. Source: PBMCs, taken at follow-up. This TCR came from a male donor with early-stage non-small cell lung cancer. This chain connects TRBV5-8 to TRBJ1-4; D ambiguous. The CDR3: CASSLGGFGKLFF. CDR3 DNA sequence: TGTGCCAGCAGCTTGGGGGGATTCGGAAAACTGTTTTTT.